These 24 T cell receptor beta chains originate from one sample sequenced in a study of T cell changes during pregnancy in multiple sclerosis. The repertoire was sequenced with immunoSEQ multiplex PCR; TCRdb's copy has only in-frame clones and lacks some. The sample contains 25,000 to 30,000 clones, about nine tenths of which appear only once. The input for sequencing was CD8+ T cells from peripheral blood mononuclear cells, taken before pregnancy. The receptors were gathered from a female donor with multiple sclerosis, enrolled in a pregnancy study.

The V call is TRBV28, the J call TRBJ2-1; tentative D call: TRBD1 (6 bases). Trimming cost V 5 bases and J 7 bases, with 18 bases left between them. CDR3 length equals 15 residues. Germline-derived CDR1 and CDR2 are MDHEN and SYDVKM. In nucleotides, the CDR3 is TGTGCCAGCAGTCCCTCCGGGCCTACAGGGAATGAGCAGTTCTTC. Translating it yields CASSPSGPTGNEQFF.

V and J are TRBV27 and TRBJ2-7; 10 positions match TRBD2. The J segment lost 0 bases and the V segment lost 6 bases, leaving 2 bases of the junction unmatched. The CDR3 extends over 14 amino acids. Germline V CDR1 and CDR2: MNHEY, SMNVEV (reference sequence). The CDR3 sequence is CASSTSGDSYEQYF. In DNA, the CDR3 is TGTGCCAGCAGCACTAGCGGGGACTCCTACGAGCAGTACTTC.

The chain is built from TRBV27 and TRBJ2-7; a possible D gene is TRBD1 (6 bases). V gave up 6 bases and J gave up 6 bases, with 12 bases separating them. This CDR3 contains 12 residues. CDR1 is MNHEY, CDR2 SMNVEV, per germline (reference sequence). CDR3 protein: CASRTGMGEQYF. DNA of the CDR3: TGTGCCAGCAGAACAGGGATGGGCGAGCAGTACTTC.

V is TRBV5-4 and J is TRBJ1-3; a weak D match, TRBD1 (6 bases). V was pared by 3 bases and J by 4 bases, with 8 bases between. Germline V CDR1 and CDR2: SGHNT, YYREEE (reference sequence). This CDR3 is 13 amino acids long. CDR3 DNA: TGTGCCAGCAGCTCCGGACAGGGAAACACCATATATTTT. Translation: CASSSGQGNTIYF.

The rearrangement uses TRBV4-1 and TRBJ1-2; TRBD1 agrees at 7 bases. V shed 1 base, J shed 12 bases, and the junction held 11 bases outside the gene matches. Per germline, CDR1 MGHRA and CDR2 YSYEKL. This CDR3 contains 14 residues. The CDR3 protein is CASSQVKGTARNTF. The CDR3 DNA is TGCGCCAGCAGCCAAGTAAAAGGGACAGCCCGAAACACCTTC.

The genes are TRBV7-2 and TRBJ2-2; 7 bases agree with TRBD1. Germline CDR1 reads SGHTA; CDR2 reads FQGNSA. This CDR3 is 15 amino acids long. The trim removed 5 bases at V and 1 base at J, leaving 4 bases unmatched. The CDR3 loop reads CASSPRTGNTGELFF. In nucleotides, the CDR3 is TGTGCCAGCAGCCCACGGACAGGGAACACCGGGGAGCTGTTTTTT.

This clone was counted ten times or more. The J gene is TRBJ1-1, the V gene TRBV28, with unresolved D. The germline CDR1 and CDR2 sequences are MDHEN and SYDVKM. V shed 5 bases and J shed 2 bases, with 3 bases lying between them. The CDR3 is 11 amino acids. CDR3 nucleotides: TGTGCCAGCAGTCGTAACACTGAAGCTTTCTTT. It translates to CASSRNTEAFF.

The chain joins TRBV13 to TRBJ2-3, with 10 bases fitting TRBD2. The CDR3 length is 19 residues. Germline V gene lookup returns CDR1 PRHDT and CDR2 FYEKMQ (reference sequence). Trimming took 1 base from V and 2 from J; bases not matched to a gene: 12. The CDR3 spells CASSLASGSRWGYTDTQYF. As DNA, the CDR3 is TGTGCCAGCAGCTTAGCTAGCGGGAGTCGTTGGGGGTACACAGATACGCAGTATTTT.

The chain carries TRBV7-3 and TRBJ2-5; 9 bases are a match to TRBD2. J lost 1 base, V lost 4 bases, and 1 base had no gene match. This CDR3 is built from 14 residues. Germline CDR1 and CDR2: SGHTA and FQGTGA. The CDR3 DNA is TGTGCCAGCAGCTCTAGCGGGGCCCAAGAGACCCAGTACTTC. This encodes CASSSSGAQETQYF.

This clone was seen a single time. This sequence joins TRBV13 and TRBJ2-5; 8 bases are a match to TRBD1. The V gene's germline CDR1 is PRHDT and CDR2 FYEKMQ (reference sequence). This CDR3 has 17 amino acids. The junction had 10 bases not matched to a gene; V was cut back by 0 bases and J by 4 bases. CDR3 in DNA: TGTGCCAGCAGCTTAGGGGGGACAGGACCAGGAGGAGAGACCCAGTACTTC. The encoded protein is CASSLGGTGPGGETQYF.

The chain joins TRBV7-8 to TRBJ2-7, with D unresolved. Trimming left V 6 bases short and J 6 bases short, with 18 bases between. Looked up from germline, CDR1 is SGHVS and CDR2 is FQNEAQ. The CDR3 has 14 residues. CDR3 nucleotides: TGTGCCAGCAGGTTTAATACCCCTGCGGTCGAGCAGTACTTC. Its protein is CASRFNTPAVEQYF.

CDR3 sequence reads: CASSLSSGSSYNEQFF. The CDR3 DNA sequence: TGTGCCAGCAGTTTATCTAGCGGGAGCTCCTACAATGAGCAGTTCTTC. The gene calls are TRBV27 and TRBJ2-1; 9 bases map to TRBD2. The junction had 0 bases not matched to a gene; V was cut back by 0 bases and J by 0 bases. The CDR3 loop spans 16 amino acids. CDR1 is MNHEY and CDR2 is SMNVEV in the germline V gene (reference sequence).

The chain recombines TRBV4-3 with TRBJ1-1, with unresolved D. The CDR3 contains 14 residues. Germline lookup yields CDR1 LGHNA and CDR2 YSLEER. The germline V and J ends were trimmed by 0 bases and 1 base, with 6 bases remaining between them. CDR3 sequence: CASSQDSRNTEAFF. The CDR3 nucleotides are TGCGCCAGCAGCCAAGATTCTAGGAACACTGAAGCTTTCTTT.

DNA for the CDR3: TGTGCCTGGACAAGAGGGAGGCTCGATGGGCCAATTCGAGGAGATACGCAGTATTTT. Its protein product is CAWTRGRLDGPIRGDTQYF. The chain couples TRBV30 to TRBJ2-3, with a tentative D call TRBD2 (6 bases). V shed 4 bases and J shed 5 bases, with 31 bases lying between them. The CDR3 runs 19 residues. CDR1 and CDR2 (germline): GTSNPN, SVGIG (reference sequence).

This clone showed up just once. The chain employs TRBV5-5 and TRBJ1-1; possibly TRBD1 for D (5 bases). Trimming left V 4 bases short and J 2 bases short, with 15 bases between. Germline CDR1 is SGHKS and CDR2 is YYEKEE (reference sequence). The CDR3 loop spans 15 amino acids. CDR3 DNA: TGTGCCAGCAGCGGCATTCATCAGGGAAACACTGAAGCTTTCTTT. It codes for CASSGIHQGNTEAFF.

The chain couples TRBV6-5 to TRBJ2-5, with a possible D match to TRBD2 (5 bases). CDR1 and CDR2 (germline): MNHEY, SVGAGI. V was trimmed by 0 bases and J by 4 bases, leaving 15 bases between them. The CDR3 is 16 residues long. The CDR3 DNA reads TGTGCCAGCAGTTACTCGATCCCAAGCGGCGGAGAGACCCAGTACTTC. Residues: CASSYSIPSGGETQYF.

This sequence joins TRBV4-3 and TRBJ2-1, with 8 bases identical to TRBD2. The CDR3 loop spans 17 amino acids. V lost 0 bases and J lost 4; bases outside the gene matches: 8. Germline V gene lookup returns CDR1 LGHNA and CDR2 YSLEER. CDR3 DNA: TGCGCCAGCAGCCAAGAGGAAATGCGGGAGGAATACAATGAGCAGTTCTTC. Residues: CASSQEEMREEYNEQFF.

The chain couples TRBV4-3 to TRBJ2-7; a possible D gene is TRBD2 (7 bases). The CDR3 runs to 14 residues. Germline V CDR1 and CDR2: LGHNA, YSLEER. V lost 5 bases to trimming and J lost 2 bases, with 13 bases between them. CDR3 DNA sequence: TGCGCCAGCAGCTCAGGGAGGGGGGCCTACGAGCAGTACTTC. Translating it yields CASSSGRGAYEQYF.

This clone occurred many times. The CDR3 DNA reads as TGCGCCAGCAGCCAAGTGGGGTTCGGCGGAGACAGGGTCGGCTACGAGCAGTACTTC. It is translated as CASSQVGFGGDRVGYEQYF. This chain uses TRBV4-1 with TRBJ2-7, with TRBD1 identical over 7 bases. The germline CDR1 and CDR2 sequences are MGHRA and YSYEKL. The CDR3 runs to 19 residues. Trimming cost V 1 base and J 3 bases; bases outside gene matches: 18.

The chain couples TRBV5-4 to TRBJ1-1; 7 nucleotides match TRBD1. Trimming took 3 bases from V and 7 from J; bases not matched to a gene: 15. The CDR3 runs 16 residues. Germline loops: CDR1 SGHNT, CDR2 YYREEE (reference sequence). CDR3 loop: CASSSDGQALFLEAFF. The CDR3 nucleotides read TGTGCCAGCAGCTCGGATGGACAGGCTCTTTTTCTTGAAGCTTTCTTT.

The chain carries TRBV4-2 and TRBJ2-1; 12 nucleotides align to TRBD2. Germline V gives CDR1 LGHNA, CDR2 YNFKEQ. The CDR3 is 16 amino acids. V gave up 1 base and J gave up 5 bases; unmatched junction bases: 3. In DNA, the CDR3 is TGTGCCAGCAGCCAAGGGACTAGCGGGGATAACAATGAGCAGTTCTTC. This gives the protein CASSQGTSGDNNEQFF.

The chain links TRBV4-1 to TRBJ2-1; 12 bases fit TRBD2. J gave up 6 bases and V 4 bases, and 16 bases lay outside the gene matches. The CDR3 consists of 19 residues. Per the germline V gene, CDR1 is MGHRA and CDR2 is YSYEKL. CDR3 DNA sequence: TGCGCCAGCAGCCTCAGACTAGCGGGAGCTGGAGTGATCTTCAATGAGCAGTTCTTC. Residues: CASSLRLAGAGVIFNEQFF.

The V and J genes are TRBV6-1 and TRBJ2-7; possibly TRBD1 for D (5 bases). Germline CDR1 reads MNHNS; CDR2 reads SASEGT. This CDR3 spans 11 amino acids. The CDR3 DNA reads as TGTGCAGGGGCGACAAACTACGAGCAGTACTTC. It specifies CAGATNYEQYF.

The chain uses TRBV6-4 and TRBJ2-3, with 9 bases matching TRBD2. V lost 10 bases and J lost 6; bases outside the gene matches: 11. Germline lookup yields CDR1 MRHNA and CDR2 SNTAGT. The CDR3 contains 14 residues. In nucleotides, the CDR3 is TGTGCCACCCGTCCCGCGGGAGGGTCCGATACGCAGTATTTT. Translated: CATRPAGGSDTQYF.